This T cell receptor (beta chain) came from a study of OX40 agonist ivuxolimab in advanced cancers. The study, taken as a whole, reports: CD4+ and CD8+ blood T cells expanded clonally by week 6 at 0.1 to 3.0 mg/kg.

About this clone itself: Antigen unknown.

Exclusion of a patient followed from autoimmune disease history or systemic immunosuppression. Sequenced by immunoSEQ multiplex PCR; TCRdb stores in-frame clones only, minus some. The sample lists fewer than 45,000 clones; around 92% were seen once. The CDR3 has 15 amino acids. Trimming took 3 bases from V and 8 from J; bases not matched to a gene: 9. The receptor comes from an adult with an advanced solid tumor such as melanoma, head and neck, liver or kidney cancer. Specimen: CD4+ or CD8+ T cells sorted from blood, collected in a trial of the OX40 agonist ivuxolimab. The gene calls are TRBV23-1 and TRBJ2-1; 8 bases fit TRBD2. TRBV23-1 is annotated as an ORF whose role is uncertain. Here the CDR3 reads CASSHRTSNIDEQFF. CDR3 nucleotide sequence: TGCGCCAGCAGTCACAGGACTAGCAACATAGATGAGCAGTTCTTC.